This T cell receptor (beta chain) originates from a study of T cell repertoires in cytomegalovirus infection. Study background: Public TCR beta signature analysis indicated the presence of both CMV infection and matching HLA type. Study-level findings and limits: Within the response measured ex vivo, HLA-C-restricted CMV-specific TCR beta clonotypes were dominant. Cumulative frequency (of public TCR beta family members) identified carriers of CMV plus the relevant HLA.

Notes on this clonotype: Its specificity is not known.

TCRdb processed the reads anew with MiXCR; each CDR3 protein has one entry. Here the sample spans some 350,000 distinct CDR3 sequences, 25% to 35% being singletons. Germline V gene data show CDR1 as LNHDA and CDR2 as SQIVND (reference sequence). Trimming removed 2 bases from V and 1 base from J, with 14 bases in between. The CDR3 totals 16 residues. The genes are TRBV19 and TRBJ1-1; unclear D gene. Sequences were derived from cultured PBMCs, sampled from culture after CMV antigen stimulation. The source is a human donor in good health (CMV status not recorded). Some clones in this sample may be carry-over from other donors' samples. CDR3 nucleotide sequence: TGTGCCAGTAGTATATCGGTAAGGACTTCGAACACTGAAGCTTTCTTT. Encoded protein: CASSISVRTSNTEAFF.